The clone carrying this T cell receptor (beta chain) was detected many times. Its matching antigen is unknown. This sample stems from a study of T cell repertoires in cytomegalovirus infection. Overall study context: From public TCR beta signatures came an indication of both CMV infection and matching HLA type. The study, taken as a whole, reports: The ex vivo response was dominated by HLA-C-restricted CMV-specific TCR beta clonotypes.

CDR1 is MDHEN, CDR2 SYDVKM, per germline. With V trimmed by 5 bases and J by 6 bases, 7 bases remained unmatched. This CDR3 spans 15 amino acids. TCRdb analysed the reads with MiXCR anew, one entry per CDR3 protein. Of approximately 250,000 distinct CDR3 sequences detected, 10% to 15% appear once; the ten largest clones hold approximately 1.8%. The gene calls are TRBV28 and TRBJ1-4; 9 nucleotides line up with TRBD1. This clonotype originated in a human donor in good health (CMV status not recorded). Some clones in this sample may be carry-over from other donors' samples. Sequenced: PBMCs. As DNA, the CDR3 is TGTGCCAGCAGTCTCCGGACAGGGGAGTATGAAAAACTGTTTTTT. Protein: CASSLRTGEYEKLFF.